The 29 T cell receptor beta chains below all came from one sample that was sequenced in a study of identical twins. One entry per CDR3 protein, called by TCRdb with MiXCR from the 5' RACE reads. The repertoire has approximately 630,000 distinct CDR3 sequences, just over 7% of them found once; the top ten carry roughly 1.6%. This same sample was also taken into another study, of yellow fever vaccine responses in identical twins.

Sequenced: PBMCs. Source of these receptors: a woman aged 18-30 years in good health.

The chain carries TRBV12-3 or TRBV12-4 and TRBJ2-3; 9 bases line up with TRBD2. The V segment lost 5 bases and the J segment 4 bases; nucleotides outside the gene matches: 7. The CDR3 has 15 amino acids. CDR3 loop: CASSPLAGTADTQYF. The CDR3 DNA follows: TGTGCCAGCAGTCCGCTAGCGGGAACTGCAGATACGCAGTATTTT.

This clonotype came up a few times. The rearrangement uses TRBV5-1 and TRBJ2-3; 8 bases align to TRBD2. CDR3 length equals 18 residues. Per germline, CDR1 SGHRS and CDR2 YFSETQ. The junction had 10 bases not matched to a gene; V was cut back by 0 bases and J by 1 base. The chain's CDR3 is CASSLGTGGPLGTDTQYF. The DNA for the CDR3 is TGCGCCAGCAGCTTGGGGACGGGAGGGCCATTAGGCACAGATACGCAGTATTTT. The whole variable domain, filled in from reference TRBV5-1 and TRBJ2-3, reads KAGVTQTPRYLIKTRGQQVTLSCSPISGHRSVSWYQQTPGQGLQFLFEYFSETQRNKGNFPGRFSGRQFSNSRSEMNVSTLELGDSALYLCASSLGTGGPLGTDTQYFGPGTRLTVL.

This clonotype was seen a few times. V and J are TRBV3-1 and TRBJ2-6; D is unresolved. Trimming pared 1 base from V and 1 base from J, leaving 11 bases between. Germline CDR1 reads LGHDT; CDR2 reads YNNKEL (reference sequence). The CDR3 covers 17 residues. The CDR3 spells CASSQGVIGSGANVLTF. The CDR3 nucleotides read TGTGCCAGCAGCCAAGGGGTGATTGGTTCTGGGGCCAACGTCCTGACTTTC.

This clonotype was detected ten times or more. The chain is built from TRBV29-1 and TRBJ1-2, with no clear D. The V gene's germline CDR1 is SQVTM and CDR2 ANQGSEA. The CDR3 totals 12 residues. The V gene lost 1 base and the J gene lost 1 base, with 4 bases spanning the gap. CDR3 nucleotides: TGCAGCGTTGAAGTCGGTAACTATGGCTACACCTTC. It is translated as CSVEVGNYGYTF.

This clonotype appeared a few times. J is TRBJ2-1 and V is TRBV9, with D uncertain. The germline CDR1 and CDR2 sequences are SGDLS and YYNGEE. The CDR3 is made up of 12 amino acids. The germline V and J ends were trimmed by 0 bases and 9 bases, with 7 bases remaining between them. This CDR3 is CASSVDLGEQFF. The CDR3 region has the DNA TGTGCCAGCAGCGTAGATCTAGGTGAGCAGTTCTTC.

This clonotype appeared many times. The V gene is TRBV5-1, the J gene TRBJ2-2; tentatively, D is TRBD1 (5 bases). Trimming cost V 3 bases and J 7 bases, with 13 bases left between them. The CDR3 loop spans 14 amino acids. Germline assignment: CDR1 SGHRS and CDR2 YFSETQ. In DNA form, the CDR3 reads TGCGCCAGCAGCTCTACCGCAGGGAACGGGGAGCTGTTTTTT. Translated: CASSSTAGNGELFF.

This clonotype was counted ten times or more. This chain links TRBV20-1 with TRBJ2-1, with 8 bases identical to TRBD1. J gave up 8 bases and V 3 bases, and 9 bases lay outside the gene matches. Germline loops: CDR1 DFQATT, CDR2 SNEGSKA (reference sequence). This CDR3 is built from 14 residues. This CDR3 is CSASSDRGSHEQFF. DNA of the CDR3: TGCAGTGCTAGTAGTGACAGGGGATCGCATGAGCAGTTCTTC.

The rearrangement links TRBV28 to TRBJ1-4; unclear D gene. The V and J ends lost 3 bases and 4 bases respectively, with 9 bases between them. The germline CDR1 and CDR2 sequences are MDHEN and SYDVKM. The CDR3 has 14 amino acids. In nucleotides, the CDR3 is TGTGCCAGCAGTTTCAGCCCTAATAATGAAAAACTGTTTTTT. It is translated as CASSFSPNNEKLFF.

This clonotype was found many times. The V gene is TRBV7-6, the J gene TRBJ2-3; 7 bases agree with TRBD2. The ends lost 0 bases at V and 1 base at J; junction bases unmatched: 10. Germline CDR1 and CDR2: SGHVS and FNYEAQ. This CDR3 region has 18 residues. CDR3 nucleotide sequence: TGTGCCAGCAGCTTAGCTGGGGAGGGCCCTTTTGGCACAGATACGCAGTATTTT. It translates to CASSLAGEGPFGTDTQYF.

There are a few counts of this clonotype. The genes are TRBV12-3 or TRBV12-4 and TRBJ2-3; 10 bases align to TRBD2. The J segment lost 0 bases and the V segment lost 6 bases, leaving 6 bases of the junction unmatched. This CDR3 region has 16 residues. Written as DNA, the CDR3 is TGTGCCAGCAGAAGAGGACTAGCGGCTAGCACAGATACGCAGTATTTT. Protein: CASRRGLAASTDTQYF.

V usage is TRBV12-3 or TRBV12-4 and J usage is TRBJ2-2, with 9 bases matching TRBD2. J gave up 4 bases and V 7 bases, and 13 bases lay outside the gene matches. The CDR3 contains 17 residues. Here the CDR3 DNA reads TGTGCCAGCACCGGGGGGGGGACTAGCTTTGCCACCGGGGAGCTGTTTTTT. As protein: CASTGGGTSFATGELFF.

The chain couples TRBV25-1 to TRBJ2-5, with a possible D match to TRBD2 (5 bases). This CDR3 contains 16 residues. The ends were cut back, 0 bases at V and 2 bases at J, with 13 bases in the middle. Germline CDR1 MGHDK, CDR2 SYGVNS. Here the CDR3 DNA reads TGTGCCAGCAGTGAATATGAACGGGGAAGACAAGAGACCCAGTACTTC. Its translation is CASSEYERGRQETQYF.

As concerns this clonotype: Relative to the germline gene, one junction end is altered; a read error may explain this. CDR3 coding DNA: TGTGCCAGCAGCCAAACAATGCAGGGTCAGGAGAACTTC. Amino acid sequence: CASSQTMQGQENF. V and J are TRBV3-1 and TRBJ2-7; tentatively, D is TRBD1 (5 bases). CDR3 size: 13 residues. Germline V CDR1 and CDR2: LGHDT, YNNKEL (reference sequence).

This clonotype was counted at least ten times. The V and J genes are TRBV20-1 and TRBJ2-3, with D possibly being TRBD1 (5 bases). The CDR3 totals 12 residues. Germline CDR1 reads DFQATT; CDR2 reads SNEGSKA (reference sequence). The V end was cut by 3 bases, the J end by 5 bases, with 9 bases between. CDR3: CSARQGLDTQYF. Written as DNA, the CDR3 is TGCAGTGCTAGGCAGGGTTTAGATACGCAGTATTTT.

As DNA, the CDR3 is TGTGCCAGCATTACGGACGGGAACACTGAAGCTTTCTTT. It yields the protein CASITDGNTEAFF. The J gene is TRBJ1-1, the V gene TRBV5-5; D is unresolved. Germline V CDR1 and CDR2: SGHKS, YYEKEE (reference sequence). There are 13 residues in the CDR3. V gave up 6 bases and J gave up 1 base, with 10 bases separating them.

Many counts were recorded for this clonotype. The V call is TRBV11-2, the J call TRBJ2-7; tentative D call: TRBD2 (6 bases). With 1 base removed from V and 3 bases from J, the gap between germline ends came to 10 bases. The CDR3 consists of 14 residues. Looked up from germline, CDR1 is SGHAT and CDR2 is FQNNGV. CDR3 sequence: CASSLVAEGYEQYF. The DNA for the CDR3 is TGTGCCAGCAGCTTAGTTGCGGAGGGCTACGAGCAGTACTTC.

This clonotype was recorded at least ten times. The rearrangement uses TRBV9 and TRBJ1-3; D uncertain. Germline CDR1 SGDLS, CDR2 YYNGEE. The CDR3 covers 13 residues. The V end lost 4 bases, the J end lost 2 bases, and 7 bases lay between the germline ends. CDR3 DNA: TGTGCCAGCAGCCCCGGCCCTGGAAACACCATATATTTT. It translates to CASSPGPGNTIYF.

This clonotype was detected ten times or more. V and J are TRBV7-8 and TRBJ2-7; tentatively, D is TRBD1 (6 bases). V shed 5 bases and J shed 6 bases, with 11 bases lying between them. Germline lookup yields CDR1 SGHVS and CDR2 FQNEAQ. The length of the CDR3 is 12 residues. CDR3 DNA: TGTGCCAGCAGCCCCCGGGACATCGAGCAGTACTTC. Protein sequence: CASSPRDIEQYF.

This clonotype was seen only a few times. The chain joins TRBV5-1 to TRBJ2-5; 15 bases match TRBD2. The J segment lost 3 bases and the V segment lost 4 bases, leaving 4 bases of the junction unmatched. The CDR3 contains 16 residues. Germline loops: CDR1 SGHRS, CDR2 YFSETQ. The CDR3: CASSEGLAGGKETQYF. CDR3 in DNA: TGCGCCAGCAGCGAGGGACTAGCGGGGGGAAAAGAGACCCAGTACTTC.

This clonotype was picked up many times. The chain recombines TRBV12-3 or TRBV12-4 with TRBJ2-1, with 8 bases lining up with TRBD2. V trimming: 5 bases; J trimming: 3 bases; junction bases outside the gene matches: 9. CDR3 length: 16 amino acids. The CDR3 DNA is TGTGCCAGCAGTCCCCCGGCGGGGGGCGACTACAATGAGCAGTTCTTC. Translation gives CASSPPAGGDYNEQFF.

This clonotype showed up many times. J is TRBJ2-1 and V is TRBV5-1; possible D gene TRBD2, 5 bases. CDR1 SGHRS and CDR2 YFSETQ come from the germline V gene. Between the trimmed V and J ends, which lost 2 bases and 0 bases, there was a span of 12 bases. The CDR3 contains 16 residues. Here the CDR3 reads CASSFRGPDSYNEQFF. In DNA, the CDR3 is TGCGCCAGCAGCTTCCGGGGTCCTGACTCCTACAATGAGCAGTTCTTC.

J is TRBJ2-7 and V is TRBV20-1; D perhaps matches TRBD2 (6 bases). Germline CDR1 and CDR2: DFQATT and SNEGSKA (reference sequence). The CDR3 consists of 14 residues. The germline V and J ends were trimmed by 6 bases and 6 bases, with 21 bases remaining between them. CDR3 sequence: CSAVQGTHGGEQYF. DNA of the CDR3: TGCAGTGCCGTGCAAGGGACTCATGGTGGCGAGCAGTACTTC.

J is TRBJ1-1 and V is TRBV20-1; 8 bases match TRBD1. V shed 0 bases and J 1 base; nucleotides not matched to a gene: 7. The CDR3 is 16 residues long. Looked up from germline, CDR1 is DFQATT and CDR2 is SNEGSKA (reference sequence). Written as DNA, the CDR3 is TGCAGTGCTAGAGACCTGGGACAGGTTCAGAACACTGAAGCTTTCTTT. Translating it yields CSARDLGQVQNTEAFF.

This rearrangement joins TRBV5-8 to TRBJ2-7; D might be TRBD2 (7 bases). V lost 3 bases to trimming and J lost 4 bases, with 23 bases between them. CDR3 size: 17 residues. Germline CDR1 and CDR2: SGHTS and YDEGEE. The CDR3 DNA reads as TGTGCCAGCAGCTGGGACGTCGGGGGCGGGAGCCCTTACGAGCAGTACTTC. Amino acid sequence: CASSWDVGGGSPYEQYF.

Many counts were recorded for this clonotype. The chain links TRBV4-1 to TRBJ1-1; D unresolved. With 4 bases removed from V and 0 bases from J, the gap between germline ends came to 12 bases. In germline, CDR1 is MGHRA, CDR2 YSYEKL. The CDR3 sequence is 15 residues long. In nucleotides, the CDR3 is TGCGCCAGCAGCCTTGTTGGCAGTTTGAACACTGAAGCTTTCTTT. Its protein is CASSLVGSLNTEAFF.

This clonotype appeared a few times. The genes are TRBV21-1 and TRBJ2-7; the table's D call TRBD2 went unverified against the DNA. TRBV21-1 is listed as a pseudogene. The CDR3 totals 16 residues. The CDR3 nucleotides are TGTGCCAGCAGCAAATGTGCACGGGAGGGCCATCGGGAGCAGTACTTC. Protein: CASSKCAREGHREQYF.

This clonotype was detected once. Being one base from a much bigger clone, this may be a read error. The chain combines TRBV12-3 or TRBV12-4 with TRBJ2-3, with D possibly being TRBD1 (6 bases). This CDR3 is built from 15 residues. The CDR3 loop reads CAGSPRGYSTDTQYF. The CDR3 nucleotides are TGTGCCGGCAGCCCGAGGGGGTATAGCACAGATACGCAGTATTTT.

V is TRBV5-6 and J is TRBJ2-1; D is unclear. The V end was cut by 1 base, the J end by 10 bases, with 6 bases between. CDR1 SGHDT and CDR2 YYEEEE come from the germline V gene. The CDR3 sequence is 11 residues long. The chain's CDR3 is CASSLRREQFF. The CDR3 bases are TGTGCCAGCAGCTTGAGAAGGGAGCAGTTCTTC.

This clonotype was counted a few times. The V gene is TRBV6-5, the J gene TRBJ1-4; 8 bases are a match to TRBD1. With 4 bases clipped from V and 4 bases from J, the junction kept 5 bases outside the gene matches. Germline CDR1 is MNHEY and CDR2 is SVGAGI. The CDR3 contains 15 residues. As DNA, the CDR3 is TGTGCCAGCAGTTGGGGACAGGAGAGTAATGAAAAACTGTTTTTT. It yields the protein CASSWGQESNEKLFF.